These T cell receptor beta chains were read from a single sample in a study of cytomegalovirus exposure and HLA in healthy donors. The data were produced by immunoSEQ multiplex PCR, yet TCRdb's version contains in-frame clones alone and is incomplete. This table holds 200,000 to 250,000 clones, 65% to 80% found once. The sample was PBMCs. These receptors all come from a man between 50 and 59 years old in good health and CMV-seronegative. CDR3s include the opening cysteine and the closing phenylalanine or tryptophan. D genes are given only for firm matches. Clone size appears in some rows only: once, few, many, or a class for an expanded clone.

j_call clone_size d_call v_call cdr3_aa cdr3_nt
TRBJ2-1 few TRBD2 TRBV6-6 CASRPRLAGTNEQFF TGTGCCAGCAGGCCTCGACTAGCGGGGACCAATGAGCAGTTCTTC
TRBJ2-7 . . TRBV7-9 CASSLGGGSTEQYF TGTGCCAGCAGCTTAGGAGGGGGAAGTACCGAGCAGTACTTC
TRBJ2-4 . TRBD1 TRBV28 CASFDRQGLVDTAKNIQYF TGTGCCAGCTTCGACCGACAGGGGTTGGTCGATACGGCCAAAAACATTCAGTACTTC
TRBJ2-1 once TRBD2 TRBV9 CASSVIAGAHNEQFF TGTGCCAGCAGCGTAATAGCGGGAGCGCACAATGAGCAGTTCTTC
TRBJ1-5 . . TRBV28 CASTLRGHRNNQPQHF TGTGCCAGCACCCTAAGGGGTCACAGGAACAATCAGCCCCAGCATTTT
TRBJ1-2 . TRBD1 TRBV9 CASSVGDRVGNGYTF TGTGCCAGCAGCGTAGGGGACAGGGTGGGAAATGGCTACACCTTC
TRBJ2-2 . TRBD2 TRBV2 CASRGLAKPGELFF TGTGCCAGCAGGGGACTAGCGAAACCCGGGGAGCTGTTTTTT
TRBJ1-5 . . TRBV28 CASSGGGPTQPQHF TGTGCCAGCAGCGGGGGGGGACCGACGCAGCCCCAGCATTTT
TRBJ2-3 . TRBD2 TRBV9 CASSVAGGSGGTDTQYF TGTGCCAGCAGCGTAGCTGGCGGGAGCGGGGGGACAGATACGCAGTATTTT
TRBJ2-7 . TRBD1 TRBV7-9 CASSRTGGPLYEQYF TGTGCCAGCAGCAGGACAGGGGGTCCCCTTTACGAGCAGTACTTC
TRBJ2-1 . . TRBV5-5 CASSLEGGTYNEQFF TGTGCCAGCAGCTTGGAGGGGGGGACCTACAATGAGCAGTTCTTC
TRBJ1-2 . TRBD1 TRBV5-1 CASSLGQGPGGYTF TGCGCCAGCAGCTTGGGACAGGGGCCTGGTGGCTACACCTTC
TRBJ2-2 . . TRBV6-6 CATFGGEMNTGELFF TGTGCCACTTTTGGCGGAGAGATGAACACCGGGGAGCTGTTTTTT
TRBJ2-1 . . TRBV7-9 CASSSDRPLPYNEQFF TGTGCCAGCAGCTCAGACAGGCCCCTCCCTTACAATGAGCAGTTCTTC
TRBJ1-1 . . TRBV7-2 CASSLATALNTEAFF TGTGCCAGCAGCTTAGCCACAGCATTGAACACTGAAGCTTTCTTT
TRBJ2-7 . TRBD2 TRBV5-6 CASSLDLAGPGGGQYF TGTGCCAGCAGCTTGGACCTAGCGGGCCCAGGTGGGGGGCAGTACTTC
TRBJ1-3 . TRBD1 TRBV5-1 CASSLTGQASSGNTIYF TGCGCCAGCAGCTTGACGGGACAGGCTTCCTCTGGAAACACCATATATTTT
TRBJ1-4 . . TRBV6-1 CASRGATNEKLFF TGTGCCAGCAGAGGGGCAACTAATGAAAAACTGTTTTTT
TRBJ1-3 . . TRBV9 CASSVDSSGNTIYF TGTGCCAGCAGCGTAGATAGCTCTGGAAACACCATATATTTT
TRBJ2-7 . . TRBV27 CASSLLAGSNEQYF TGTGCCAGCAGTTTATTGGCAGGCTCCAACGAGCAGTACTTC
TRBJ1-1 . TRBD1 TRBV9 CASSVDSLGGQGREAFF TGTGCCAGCAGCGTAGATAGCCTAGGAGGACAGGGCCGTGAAGCTTTCTTT
TRBJ2-7 once . TRBV5-1 CASSLDKDRGYEQYF TGCGCCAGCAGCCTGGATAAGGATAGGGGCTACGAGCAGTACTTC
TRBJ2-2 few TRBD1 TRBV27 CASKRQGAKAGELFF TGTGCCAGCAAACGACAGGGGGCAAAGGCCGGGGAGCTGTTTTTT
TRBJ1-2 . TRBD1 TRBV19 CASSTEQGIHGYTF TGTGCCAGTAGTACCGAACAGGGGATTCATGGCTACACCTTC
TRBJ2-3 once TRBD2 TRBV18 CASSSSSGGGTDTQYF TGTGCCAGCTCATCCTCTAGCGGGGGGGGCACAGATACGCAGTATTTT
TRBJ2-1 . TRBD2 TRBV2 CASSETSGSGYEQFF TGTGCCAGCAGTGAGACTAGCGGGAGCGGGTATGAGCAGTTCTTC
TRBJ2-6 few . TRBV5-1 CASSLSNGANVLTF TGCGCCAGCAGCTTGTCAAATGGGGCCAACGTCCTGACTTTC
TRBJ2-2 once . TRBV28 CASSFRGSRAGELFF TGTGCCAGCAGTTTCCGGGGGAGTAGGGCCGGGGAGCTGTTTTTT
TRBJ1-3 . TRBD1 TRBV5-8 CASSLGGQFRNTIYF TGTGCCAGCAGCTTGGGGGGACAGTTCAGAAACACCATATATTTT
TRBJ1-4 . . TRBV28 CASSPGFGLELPTNEKLFF TGTGCCAGCAGCCCGGGGTTTGGACTAGAGTTGCCAACTAATGAAAAACTGTTTTTT
TRBJ2-3 . TRBD2 TRBV7-9 CASSLASGGRDTQYF TGTGCCAGCAGCTTAGCTAGCGGGGGACGAGATACGCAGTATTTT
TRBJ2-5 . TRBD2 TRBV5-1 CASSMPPGTSGSWGAQYF TGCGCCAGCAGCATGCCGCCCGGGACTAGCGGGTCATGGGGGGCCCAGTACTTC
TRBJ2-5 . TRBD1 TRBV5-1 CASSLNTGGPEETQYF TGCGCCAGCAGCTTGAATACAGGGGGCCCTGAGGAGACCCAGTACTTC
TRBJ1-3 few . TRBV14 CASSQGRASSGNTIYF TGTGCCAGCAGCCAAGGCAGGGCCTCCTCTGGAAACACCATATATTTT
TRBJ1-2 . . TRBV6-1 CASYRGGYPTGGYTF TGTGCCAGCTATCGAGGGGGTTACCCGACGGGTGGCTACACCTTC
TRBJ2-1 . . TRBV19 CASHQGGESDEQFF TGTGCCAGCCATCAGGGGGGAGAATCTGATGAGCAGTTCTTC
TRBJ2-3 few TRBD1 TRBV6-4 CASSDGTGGDTQYF TGTGCCAGCAGTGACGGGACAGGTGGAGATACGCAGTATTTT